The clone carrying this T cell receptor (beta chain) was observed a single time. Every PCR got spiked synthetic TCR analog templates. Data came from immunoSEQ multiplex PCR; TCRdb stores just in-frame clones and leaves some out. Here the sample spans around 100,000 clones, around 86% being singletons. Germline-derived CDR1 and CDR2 are KGHSH and LQKENI. This CDR3 comprises 13 residues. Trimming cost V 0 bases and J 7 bases, with 6 bases left between them. The record originates from a study of PD-L1 blockade in urothelial cancer. Background on the study: The patients first took atezolizumab in about 2014, receiving 1,200 mg intravenously every 3 weeks.

Regarding time point: pretreatment peripheral blood. The chain employs TRBV18 and TRBJ1-4; D is undetermined. The sequenced sample was PBMCs, obtained around atezolizumab (anti-PD-L1) treatment. This TCR was sampled from a man in his 60s with urothelial cancer. The CDR3 reads CASSPPVAEKLFF. In DNA form, the CDR3 reads TGTGCCAGCTCACCACCCGTAGCTGAAAAACTGTTTTTT. The full variable domain, rest sourced from reference TRBV18 and TRBJ1-4, is NAGVMQNPRHLVRRRGQEARLRCSPMKGHSHVYWYRQLPEEGLKFMVYLQKENIIDESGMPKERFSAEFPKEGPSILRIQQVVRGDSAAYFCASSPPVAEKLFFGSGTQLSVL.